These 29 T cell receptor beta chains were sequenced from one sample in a study of T cell repertoires in cytomegalovirus infection. TCRdb called the reads again in MiXCR, with one record for every CDR3 protein. In the table there are around 530,000 distinct CDR3 sequences, around 27% of which are singletons. Sequenced: PBMCs. Receptor source: a human donor in good health (CMV status not recorded). Some clones in this sample may be carry-over from other donors' samples.

This CDR3 is CASSLFGGSLGGYTF. The CDR3 nucleotides read TGTGCCAGCAGCTTATTCGGGGGCAGTTTGGGCGGCTACACCTTC. J is TRBJ1-2 and V is TRBV11-2; the D gene is possibly TRBD1 (6 bases). The CDR3 sequence is 15 residues long. Germline CDR1 SGHAT, CDR2 FQNNGV. V lost 2 bases and J 8 bases, leaving 18 bases between the germline ends. The variable domain in full, with the rest retrieved from reference TRBV11-2 and TRBJ1-2, is EAGVAQSPRYKIIEKRQSVAFWCNPISGHATLYWYQQILGQGPKLLIQFQNNGVVDDSQLPKDRFSAERLKGVDSTLKIQPAKLEDSAVYLCASSLFGGSLGGYTFGSGTRLTVV.

J is TRBJ1-3 and V is TRBV4-1, with D perhaps matching TRBD1 (6 bases). The germline V gene has CDR1 MGHRA and CDR2 YSYEKL. The CDR3 is made up of 18 amino acids. V lost 3 bases, J lost 7 bases, and 25 bases lay in between. Here the CDR3 DNA reads TGCGCCAGCAGCCAGACTTTTCTCCGGGACAAAAGCGGCAACACCATATATTTT. Amino acids: CASSQTFLRDKSGNTIYF.

This clonotype occurred a few times. The chain is built from TRBV11-2 and TRBJ2-7; 10 bases are shared with TRBD1. V shed 1 base and J 4 bases; nucleotides not matched to a gene: 4. This CDR3 spans 15 amino acids. CDR1 is SGHAT, CDR2 FQNNGV, per germline. The CDR3 spells CASSLGGTGVYEQYV. The CDR3 nucleotides are TGTGCCAGCAGCTTAGGGGGGACAGGGGTTTACGAGCAGTACGTC.

This clonotype was seen just once. The rearrangement joins TRBV9 to TRBJ2-3; D unresolved. The V and J ends lost 0 bases and 6 bases respectively, with 5 bases between them. The CDR3 has 12 amino acids. Per germline, CDR1 SGDLS and CDR2 YYNGEE. CDR3 bases: TGTGCCAGCAGCGTAGCCGGGGATACGCAGTATTTT. It yields the protein CASSVAGDTQYF.

In DNA, the CDR3 is TGTGCCAGCAGCTCTACGGGGAGGGATACGCAGTATTTT. Translating gives CASSSTGRDTQYF. V usage is TRBV7-2 and J usage is TRBJ2-3; TRBD2 might be the D (6 bases). V was clipped by 4 bases and J by 6 bases, with 11 bases between them. The CDR3 extends over 13 amino acids. CDR1 is SGHTA and CDR2 is FQGNSA in the germline V gene.

The V gene is TRBV24-1, the J gene TRBJ2-1, with D perhaps matching TRBD2 (6 bases). The length of the CDR3 is 14 residues. Germline V lookup: CDR1 KGHDR, CDR2 SFDVKD. Trimming took off 1 base at V and 5 bases at J, with 8 bases between the two ends. The CDR3 protein is CATSDFLANNEQFF. The CDR3 bases are TGTGCCACCAGTGATTTTCTAGCGAACAATGAGCAGTTCTTC.

There are a few counts of this clonotype. This chain joins TRBV5-1 and TRBJ2-5; D is uncertain. Germline V CDR1 and CDR2: SGHRS, YFSETQ. There are 14 residues in the CDR3. V was trimmed by 4 bases and J by 1 base, leaving 11 bases between them. CDR3 bases: TGCGCCAGCAGCCCGGAACGGGCCCAAGAGACCCAGTACTTC. This codes for CASSPERAQETQYF.

This clonotype was detected only a few times. The V gene is TRBV3-1, the J gene TRBJ1-2; 8 bases are shared with TRBD1. This CDR3 comprises 15 residues. Germline-derived CDR1 and CDR2 are LGHDT and YNNKEL (reference sequence). Germline trimming cut 4 bases from V and 1 base from J; bases unmatched to any gene: 5. CDR3 region: CASSPRTGINYGYTF. CDR3 nucleotide sequence: TGTGCCAGCAGCCCCCGGACAGGGATTAACTATGGCTACACCTTC. Full variable domain (remainder filled in from reference TRBV3-1 and TRBJ1-2): DTAVSQTPKYLVTQMGNDKSIKCEQNLGHDTMYWYKQDSKKFLKIMFSYNNKELIINETVPNRFSPKSPDKAHLNLHINSLELGDSAVYFCASSPRTGINYGYTFGSGTRLTVV.

V and J are TRBV6-6 and TRBJ2-1; D not resolved. Trimming left V 5 bases short and J 0 bases short, with 8 bases between. The CDR3 is 14 residues long. Germline values: CDR1 MNHNY, CDR2 SVGAGI (reference sequence). The CDR3 here is CASSQRHSYNEQFF. The CDR3 region has the DNA TGTGCCAGCAGTCAGAGGCACTCCTACAATGAGCAGTTCTTC.

This clonotype has more than one count but fewer than ten. J is TRBJ2-1 and V is TRBV19, with 8 nucleotides matching TRBD2. This CDR3 is built from 15 residues. V shed 5 bases and J 4 bases; nucleotides not matched to a gene: 7. Germline V CDR1 and CDR2: LNHDA, SQIVND (reference sequence). The CDR3 loop reads CASSPTSGRYNEQFF. CDR3 bases: TGTGCCAGTAGTCCTACTAGCGGACGTTACAATGAGCAGTTCTTC.

This sequence joins TRBV5-6 and TRBJ1-1; the match to TRBD1 covers 10 bases. V lost 4 bases to trimming and J lost 8 bases; unmatched junction nucleotides: 8. There are 14 residues in the CDR3. Germline CDR1 and CDR2: SGHDT and YYEEEE. This CDR3 reads CASSLTGGVDEAFF. The DNA for the CDR3 is TGTGCCAGCAGCCTGACAGGGGGCGTCGACGAAGCTTTCTTT.

This clonotype has ten or more counts. This chain uses TRBV7-8 with TRBJ2-5; D is unclear. The CDR3 loop spans 14 amino acids. Trimming stripped 3 bases from V and 1 base from J, with 9 bases between. CDR1 and CDR2 (germline): SGHVS, FQNEAQ. The CDR3 is CASSFLTPQETQYF. CDR3 coding DNA: TGTGCCAGCAGCTTTCTTACTCCCCAAGAGACCCAGTACTTC.

This clonotype came up a few times. The chain combines TRBV2 with TRBJ1-5; unclear D gene. The ends were cut back, 4 bases at V and 3 bases at J, with 13 bases in the middle. This CDR3 has 15 residues. Germline loops: CDR1 SNHLY, CDR2 FYNNEI. The CDR3 DNA is TGTGCCAGCAGTGTAGGACTCACGGACAATCAGCCCCAGCATTTT. Its protein is CASSVGLTDNQPQHF.

This clonotype was seen a few times. J is TRBJ2-3 and V is TRBV10-3; 9 bases are shared with TRBD2. Per the germline V gene, CDR1 is ENHRY and CDR2 is SYGVKD. V trimming: 4 bases; J trimming: 5 bases; junction bases outside the gene matches: 10. This CDR3 spans 16 amino acids. The CDR3 loop is CAISGVAGDPGDTQYF. CDR3 sequence (DNA): TGTGCCATCAGTGGAGTAGCGGGAGATCCCGGAGATACGCAGTATTTT.

There are a few counts of this clonotype. The chain employs TRBV5-1 and TRBJ2-6; D gene uncertain. CDR1 is SGHRS and CDR2 is YFSETQ in the germline V gene. This CDR3 contains 15 residues. Between the trimmed V and J ends, which lost 1 base and 2 bases, there was a span of 7 bases. The CDR3 DNA sequence: TGCGCCAGCAGCTTGCAATCACCTGGGGCCAACGTCCTGACTTTC. This gives the protein CASSLQSPGANVLTF. The full variable domain, completed using reference TRBV5-1 and TRBJ2-6, is KAGVTQTPRYLIKTRGQQVTLSCSPISGHRSVSWYQQTPGQGLQFLFEYFSETQRNKGNFPGRFSGRQFSNSRSEMNVSTLELGDSALYLCASSLQSPGANVLTFGAGSRLTVL.

V usage is TRBV6-2 or TRBV6-3 and J usage is TRBJ2-3; D unclear. The CDR3 is 15 residues long. The germline V gene encodes CDR1 MNHEY and CDR2 SVGEGT. V lost 2 bases and J 1 base, leaving 10 bases between the germline ends. CDR3 nucleotide sequence: TGTGCCAGCAGTTACCGGGTTTCGGGCACAGATACGCAGTATTTT. It codes for CASSYRVSGTDTQYF.

In regard to this clonotype: One end of the junction does not line up with germline, which may come from a read error. The chain uses TRBV7-2 and TRBJ2-3; TRBD2 agrees at 15 bases. The CDR3 sequence is 18 residues long. Germline CDR1 is SGHTA and CDR2 is FQGNSA. CDR3 DNA sequence: TGTGCCAACAGCTTCACAGGGACTAGCGGGAGGCGGGCGGATACGCAGTATTTT. Its translation: CANSFTGTSGRRADTQYF.

The chain is built from TRBV7-2 and TRBJ1-2, with D unresolved. CDR1 is SGHTA and CDR2 is FQGNSA in the germline V gene. The CDR3 extends over 13 amino acids. V was trimmed by 3 bases and J by 6 bases, leaving 11 bases between them. The CDR3 region has the DNA TGTGCCAGCAGCTTCGGTTCACCCGATGGCTACACCTTC. Encoded protein: CASSFGSPDGYTF.

About this clonotype: One end of the junction varies from germline; a read error may be responsible. The gene calls are TRBV7-2 and TRBJ1-1, with D perhaps matching TRBD1 (5 bases). The CDR3 totals 14 residues. Germline V gives CDR1 SGHTA, CDR2 FQGNSA. The CDR3 spells CASSLDRGIAKMIF. CDR3 nucleotide sequence: TGTGCCAGCAGCTTAGATAGGGGTATTGCGAAAATGATCTTT. The full variable domain, its missing parts supplied by reference TRBV7-2 and TRBJ1-1, is GAGVSQSPSNKVTEKGKDVELRCDPISGHTALYWYRQSLGQGLEFLIYFQGNSAPDKSGLPSDRFSAERTGGSVSTLTIQRTQQEDSAVYLCASSLDRGIAKMIFGQGTRLTVV.

The rearrangement links TRBV7-9 to TRBJ2-6, with TRBD1 as a possible D gene (7 bases). V was trimmed by 5 bases and J by 0 bases, leaving 11 bases between them. The germline gives CDR1 SEHNR, CDR2 FQNEAQ (reference sequence). This CDR3 has 16 residues. CDR3: CASSTRDSSGANVLTF. In DNA, the CDR3 is TGTGCCAGCAGCACGCGGGACAGCTCTGGGGCCAACGTCCTGACTTTC.

This clonotype was seen a few times. The chain uses TRBV18 and TRBJ2-7, with D tentatively TRBD2 (5 bases). Germline V lookup: CDR1 KGHSH, CDR2 LQKENI. The V and J ends lost 3 bases and 4 bases respectively, with 16 bases between them. This CDR3 has 15 residues. The DNA of the CDR3 is TGTGCCAGCTCACCCTACTCTTCCGGGGTGTACGAGCAGTACGTC. This gives the protein CASSPYSSGVYEQYV.

This rearrangement joins TRBV6-6 to TRBJ1-5; no clear D. V dropped 5 bases and J dropped 6 bases, with 11 bases sitting between them. In germline, CDR1 is MNHNY, CDR2 SVGAGI (reference sequence). The CDR3 loop spans 13 amino acids. The CDR3: CASSAGLPQPQHF. CDR3 bases: TGTGCCAGCAGTGCAGGTCTCCCTCAGCCCCAGCATTTT.

In its sample, this clonotype was seen a few times. This rearrangement joins TRBV4-1 to TRBJ2-2, with 10 bases identical to TRBD2. The CDR3 sequence is 18 residues long. V gave up 0 bases and J gave up 6 bases; unmatched junction bases: 10. The germline gives CDR1 MGHRA, CDR2 YSYEKL. The CDR3 coding sequence is TGCGCCAGCAGCCAAGATACTAGCGGGATGGGTAATGCCGGGGAGCTGTTTTTT. It specifies CASSQDTSGMGNAGELFF.

This clonotype appeared a few times. V is TRBV7-8 and J is TRBJ1-3; D gene uncertain. V was clipped by 5 bases and J by 3 bases, with 5 bases between them. This CDR3 region has 12 residues. CDR1 is SGHVS, CDR2 FQNEAQ, per germline. This chain's CDR3 is CASSQSGNTIYF. CDR3 DNA: TGTGCCAGCAGCCAAAGTGGAAACACCATATATTTT.

The V call is TRBV7-2, the J call TRBJ2-1; D remains unclear. V was pared by 5 bases and J by 0 bases, with 14 bases between. CDR3 size: 16 residues. Germline lookup yields CDR1 SGHTA and CDR2 FQGNSA. CDR3 nucleotides: TGTGCCAGCAGCCGTTGGCTTTTCAGCTCCTACAATGAGCAGTTCTTC. This codes for CASSRWLFSSYNEQFF. The full variable domain, completed using reference TRBV7-2 and TRBJ2-1, is GAGVSQSPSNKVTEKGKDVELRCDPISGHTALYWYRQSLGQGLEFLIYFQGNSAPDKSGLPSDRFSAERTGGSVSTLTIQRTQQEDSAVYLCASSRWLFSSYNEQFFGPGTRLTVL.

The chain has TRBV19 and TRBJ1-5; no clear D. V lost 3 bases to trimming and J lost 1 base, with 13 bases between them. The CDR3 loop spans 16 amino acids. CDR1 is LNHDA and CDR2 is SQIVND in the germline V gene (reference sequence). The CDR3 bases are TGTGCCAGTAGTATTACCCCCCAAGGGAGCAATCAGCCCCAGCATTTT. Amino acids: CASSITPQGSNQPQHF. The whole variable domain, filled in from reference TRBV19 and TRBJ1-5, reads DGGITQSPKYLFRKEGQNVTLSCEQNLNHDAMYWYRQDPGQGLRLIYYSQIVNDFQKGDIAEGYSVSREKKESFPLTVTSAQKNPTAFYLCASSITPQGSNQPQHFGDGTRLSIL.

The chain joins TRBV28 to TRBJ1-5; TRBD1 might be the D (5 bases). Germline V gene sequence: CDR1 MDHEN, CDR2 SYDVKM. The CDR3 contains 17 residues. Trimming cost V 7 bases and J 1 base, with 20 bases left between them. DNA of the CDR3: TGTGCCAGCATCAAGGCCCCGGGGGTGGTGAGCAATCAGCCCCAGCATTTT. The encoded protein is CASIKAPGVVSNQPQHF.

This clonotype showed up many times. V and J are TRBV12-3 or TRBV12-4 and TRBJ2-5; TRBD1 agrees at 7 bases. V was pared by 6 bases and J by 2 bases, with 15 bases of the junction left unmatched. The CDR3 spans 17 residues. This CDR3 reads CASSLSPRPTGQETQYF. CDR3 in DNA: TGTGCCAGCAGCCTCTCCCCCAGGCCGACAGGGCAAGAGACCCAGTACTTC.

This clonotype showed up just a few times. This sequence joins TRBV5-6 and TRBJ2-1, with a possible D match to TRBD2 (6 bases). This CDR3 spans 18 amino acids. CDR1 and CDR2 (germline): SGHDT, YYEEEE. Trimming cost V 5 bases and J 5 bases, with 26 bases left between them. CDR3: CASRYVSGLFRENNEQFF. For the CDR3, the DNA is TGTGCCAGCAGGTACGTGTCGGGCCTATTCCGGGAGAACAATGAGCAGTTCTTC. Based on the CDR3 plus reference TRBV5-6 and TRBJ2-1, the full variable domain is DAGVTQSPTHLIKTRGQQVTLRCSPKSGHDTVSWYQQALGQGPQFIFQYYEEEERQRGNFPDRFSGHQFPNYSSELNVNALLLGDSALYLCASRYVSGLFRENNEQFFGPGTRLTVL.